This T cell receptor (beta chain) was documented in a study of cytomegalovirus exposure and HLA in healthy donors. Regarding the study as a whole: Reportedly, HLA-A and HLA-B alleles of most subjects were accurately predicted from TCR beta.

PCR primers comprised 60 Vbeta and 13 Jbeta primers. Repertoires were generated with immunoSEQ multiplex PCR, while TCRdb's copy carries only in-frame clones and drops some. The sample holds about 67,000 clones; 75% to 90% are singletons and the top ten take 12%. This clone was picked up one time. Its target is not known. Trimming stripped 7 bases from V and 5 bases from J, with 19 bases between. Per the germline V gene, CDR1 is SGHKS and CDR2 is YYEKEE (reference sequence). The CDR3 spans 14 residues. Samples came from healthy bone marrow donors. While unrecorded immune exposures were likely, the donors were nominally healthy when sampled.

V is TRBV5-5 and J is TRBJ2-7; the D is unclear. Input material: PBMCs. The source is a woman aged 25-40 years in good health and CMV-seropositive. This CDR3 reads CASSLRLSRDEQYF. CDR3 DNA sequence: TGTGCCAGCTCCCTGCGGTTGTCCCGAGACGAGCAGTACTTC.